The next 15 T cell receptor beta chains were all read from a single sample in a study of regulatory T cells in long-lasting Graves disease. Sample time point: newly diagnosed GD, antithyroid drugs for less than 3 months. RNA extracted from PBMCs served as the sequencing template. Relying on iRepertoire HTBI primers and Arm-PCR of CDR3 regions, the team built TCR beta libraries. TCRdb re-called the multiplex PCR reads with MiXCR, one entry per CDR3 protein. This sample has roughly 380,000 distinct CDR3 sequences, with over 15% found just once. The same data also contributed to another study, on T cells in Graves' hyperthyroidism and ophthalmopathy.

Sample: peripheral blood mononuclear cells (PBMCs), taken at new diagnosis, from a patient treated with antithyroid drugs. These receptors were collected from a man in his forties or fifties with Graves disease.

This clonotype has a count of ten or more. The rearrangement joins TRBV29-1 to TRBJ1-1; maybe TRBD1 (5 bases). Between the trimmed V and J ends, which lost 5 bases and 10 bases, there was a span of 20 bases. Germline V CDR1 and CDR2: SQVTM, ANQGSEA. The CDR3 is 13 amino acids. The CDR3 sequence: CSVRPTEAGRAFF. In DNA form, the CDR3 reads TGCAGCGTTCGCCCCACCGAGGCAGGGAGAGCTTTCTTT.

This clonotype was seen ten or more times. This chain connects TRBV27 to TRBJ2-3; no clear D. The DNA end lines up better with TRBJ2-5; the J call may be wrong. Germline CDR1 reads MNHEY; CDR2 reads SMNVEV (reference sequence). CDR3 length equals 14 residues. CDR3 DNA: TGTGCCAGCAGTTTACTCCCCGACTCCGGGACCCAGTACTTC. It codes for CASSLLPDSGTQYF.

This clonotype was counted ten times or more. The genes are TRBV11-2 and TRBJ2-5; a weak D match, TRBD2 (5 bases). The germline V and J ends were trimmed by 10 bases and 4 bases, with 16 bases remaining between them. Per the germline V gene, CDR1 is SGHAT and CDR2 is FQNNGV. There are 13 residues in the CDR3. The CDR3, as DNA: TGTGCCACCGGTCTTCGGGGTCGAGAGACCCAGTACTTC. It codes for CATGLRGRETQYF. Full variable domain (missing parts from reference TRBV11-2 and TRBJ2-5): EAGVAQSPRYKIIEKRQSVAFWCNPISGHATLYWYQQILGQGPKLLIQFQNNGVVDDSQLPKDRFSAERLKGVDSTLKIQPAKLEDSAVYLCATGLRGRETQYFGPGTRLLVL.

The chain combines TRBV11-2 with TRBJ1-1; 8 positions match TRBD1. The CDR3 spans 17 residues. Germline assignment: CDR1 SGHAT and CDR2 FQNNGV. The trim removed 0 bases at V and 6 bases at J, leaving 12 bases unmatched. CDR3 in amino acids: CASSLDRRDRSLSEAFF. CDR3 sequence (DNA): TGTGCCAGCAGCTTAGATCGCCGGGACAGGTCGTTGTCTGAAGCTTTCTTT.

This clonotype was detected ten times or more. The chain couples TRBV10-3 to TRBJ2-5; no reliable D call. The CDR3 length is 12 residues. Trimming pared 5 bases from V and 7 bases from J, leaving 11 bases between. Germline CDR1 reads ENHRY; CDR2 reads SYGVKD. CDR3: CAISPSPRTQYF. Written as DNA, the CDR3 is TGTGCCATCAGTCCCTCCCCAAGGACCCAGTACTTC.

This clonotype was seen a handful of times. V and J are TRBV2 and TRBJ1-1, with no clear D. Trimming took off 7 bases at V and 0 bases at J, with 9 bases between the two ends. The CDR3 runs 13 residues. Germline loops: CDR1 SNHLY, CDR2 FYNNEI. The CDR3 nucleotides read TGTGCCAGCATTGCCCGTTTGAACACTGAAGCTTTCTTT. Its translation is CASIARLNTEAFF.

The chain recombines TRBV29-1 with TRBJ2-2, with D possibly matching TRBD2 (6 bases). V was cut by 2 bases and J by 4 bases, with 17 bases left in between. Germline V gene lookup returns CDR1 SQVTM and CDR2 ANQGSEA. This CDR3 spans 16 amino acids. The DNA of the CDR3 is TGCAGCGTTGAACCCCCTGGAGGGTTCGCCACCGGGGAGCTGTTTTTT. This encodes CSVEPPGGFATGELFF.

The CDR3 region is CASSQGSGESNQPQHF. CDR3 DNA sequence: TGTGCCAGCAGCCAAGGGAGCGGGGAGAGCAATCAGCCCCAGCATTTT. The chain links TRBV4-2 to TRBJ1-5; D is ambiguous. Germline V gene lookup returns CDR1 LGHNA and CDR2 YNFKEQ. The germline V and J ends were trimmed by 1 base and 1 base, with 11 bases remaining between them. The CDR3 contains 16 residues.

This clonotype was picked up many times. This chain connects TRBV12-3 or TRBV12-4 to TRBJ2-7; 9 nucleotides align to TRBD2. V lost 3 bases, J lost 2 bases, and 5 bases stayed unmatched. The CDR3 length is 15 residues. CDR3 in DNA: TGTGCCAGCAGTTTCGAAGCGGGGGGACCCTACGAGCAGTACTTC. Its translation is CASSFEAGGPYEQYF.

The chain has TRBV18 and TRBJ2-2; D is ambiguous. The CDR3 spans 14 residues. Per germline, CDR1 KGHSH and CDR2 LQKENI. V was clipped by 3 bases and J by 4 bases, with 9 bases between them. CDR3 bases: TGTGCCAGCTCACCGGACCGAAGCACCGGGGAGCTGTTTTTT. It translates to CASSPDRSTGELFF.

This clonotype has ten or more counts. V is TRBV18 and J is TRBJ2-1, with 8 bases identical to TRBD1. The length of the CDR3 is 15 residues. The V segment lost 6 bases and the J segment 0 bases; nucleotides outside the gene matches: 4. CDR1 is KGHSH, CDR2 LQKENI, per germline. In DNA, the CDR3 is TGTGCCAGCTCGCAACAGGGGGACTCCTACAATGAGCAGTTCTTC. Translated, it gives CASSQQGDSYNEQFF.

Remarks on this clonotype: A read error may explain this, as a much larger clone is one base away. The chain combines TRBV10-3 with TRBJ1-5; TRBD1 agrees at 11 bases. This CDR3 contains 18 residues. Unmatched junction bases numbered 9, after V lost 2 bases and J lost 3 bases. Germline lookup yields CDR1 ENHRY and CDR2 SYGVKD. The CDR3 reads CAISELGTGGPTNQPQHF. CDR3 DNA: TGTGCCATCAGTGAGCTCGGGACAGGGGGACCCACCAATCAGCCCCAGCATTTT.

Ten or more counts support this clonotype. This sequence joins TRBV2 and TRBJ2-7; unclear D gene. The V and J ends lost 3 bases and 9 bases respectively, with 6 bases between them. Germline V gene lookup returns CDR1 SNHLY and CDR2 FYNNEI. This CDR3 is 10 amino acids long. The CDR3 here is CASSDLRQYF. The CDR3, as DNA: TGTGCCAGCAGTGACCTGCGGCAGTACTTC.

The V gene is TRBV29-1, the J gene TRBJ2-7; 10 bases agree with TRBD1. The V gene's germline CDR1 is SQVTM and CDR2 ANQGSEA. After removal of 5 bases from V and 2 bases from J, the junction contained 6 bases not matched to a gene. There are 14 residues in the CDR3. The CDR3, as DNA: TGCAGCGTTCTCCGGGGGACAGGGGCCTACGAGCAGTACTTC. It translates to CSVLRGTGAYEQYF.

The CDR3 sequence is CASSGKGASYEQYF. The CDR3, as DNA: TGTGCCAGCAGCGGGAAGGGGGCATCCTACGAGCAGTACTTC. The chain couples TRBV13 to TRBJ2-7, with 7 positions matching TRBD1. Trimming cost V 5 bases and J 1 base; bases outside gene matches: 5. This CDR3 is built from 14 residues. The V gene's germline CDR1 is PRHDT and CDR2 FYEKMQ (reference sequence).